This entry features one TCR beta chain sequence. The antigen is undetermined. This entry is derived from a study of radiotherapy plus CTLA-4 blockade in lung cancer. Germline loops: CDR1 SGHNT, CDR2 YYREEE (reference sequence). The J segment lost 2 bases and the V segment lost 4 bases, leaving 9 bases of the junction unmatched. The CDR3 covers 16 residues. Study outcomes and limitations: Early blood T cell clone dynamics reportedly forecast response best, with interferon-beta. Radiotherapy was combined with ipilimumab, and tumor-derived TCR clones then expanded in blood.

Here immunoSEQ multiplex PCR was the method, and the copy in TCRdb shows in-frame clones only, minus some. The table lists 65,000 to 90,000 clones, around 86% of them singletons. This clonotype was sampled from a human donor with non-small cell lung cancer that progressed on radiotherapy plus ipilimumab. The V gene is TRBV5-4, the J gene TRBJ2-5, with 9 bases lining up with TRBD1. The sequencing used peripheral blood, collected from a patient treated with radiotherapy plus ipilimumab. The CDR3 loop reads CASSPGQGRLQETQYF. DNA for the CDR3: TGTGCCAGCAGCCCTGGACAGGGGAGACTACAAGAGACCCAGTACTTC.